Sequencing of this T cell receptor (beta chain) was carried out in a study of cytomegalovirus exposure and HLA in healthy donors. Study as a whole: There were roughly 110 million unique TCR beta sequences, drawn from 150 million to 200 million T cells, in an earlier analysis.

With 60 Vbeta and 13 Jbeta primers, the PCR was carried out. Assay used: immunoSEQ multiplex PCR; TCRdb lists only in-frame clones, some missing. The sample lists about 190,000 clones; about 80% were seen once. Only one count was recorded for this clone. Its target is unknown. The CDR3 length is 14 residues. Germline V gene data show CDR1 as SGHNT and CDR2 as YENEEA. Trimming pared 1 base from V and 1 base from J, leaving 7 bases between. Study-wide findings and caveats: Cytomegalovirus association was assigned to some 160 TCR beta chains.

This chain links TRBV11-3 with TRBJ1-1; D ambiguous. The source material was PBMCs. This sequence originates from a woman between 35 and 50 years old in good health and CMV-seronegative. CDR3 sequence: CASSLASWNTEAFF. The DNA of the CDR3 is TGTGCCAGCAGCTTAGCCAGTTGGAACACTGAAGCTTTCTTT.